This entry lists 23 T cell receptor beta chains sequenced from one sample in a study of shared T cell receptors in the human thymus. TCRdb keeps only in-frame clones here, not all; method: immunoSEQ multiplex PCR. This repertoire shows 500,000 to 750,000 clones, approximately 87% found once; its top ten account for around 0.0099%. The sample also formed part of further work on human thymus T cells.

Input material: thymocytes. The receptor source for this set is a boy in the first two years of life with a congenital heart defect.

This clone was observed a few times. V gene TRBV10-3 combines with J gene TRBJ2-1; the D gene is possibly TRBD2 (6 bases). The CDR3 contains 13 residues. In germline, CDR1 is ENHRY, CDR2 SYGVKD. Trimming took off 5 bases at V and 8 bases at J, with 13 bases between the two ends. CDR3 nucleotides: TGTGCCATCAGTCCCGGGACTGGGGATGAGCAGTTCTTC. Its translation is CAISPGTGDEQFF.

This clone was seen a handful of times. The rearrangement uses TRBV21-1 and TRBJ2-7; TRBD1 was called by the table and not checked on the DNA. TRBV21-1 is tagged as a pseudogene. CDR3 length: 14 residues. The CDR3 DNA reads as TGTGCCAGCAGAAGAACAGGGACGAGATACGAGCAGTACTTC. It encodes CASRRTGTRYEQYF.

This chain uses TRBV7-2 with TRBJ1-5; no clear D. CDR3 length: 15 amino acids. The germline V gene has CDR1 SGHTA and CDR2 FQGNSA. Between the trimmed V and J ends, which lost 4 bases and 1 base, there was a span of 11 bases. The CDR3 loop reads CASSSFTGSNQPQHF. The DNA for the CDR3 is TGTGCCAGCAGCTCTTTTACCGGGAGCAATCAGCCCCAGCATTTT.

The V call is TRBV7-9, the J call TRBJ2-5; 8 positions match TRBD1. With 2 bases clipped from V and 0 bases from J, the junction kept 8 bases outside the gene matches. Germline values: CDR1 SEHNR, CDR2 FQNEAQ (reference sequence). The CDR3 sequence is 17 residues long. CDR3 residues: CASSLREDRGHQETQYF. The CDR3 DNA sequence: TGTGCCAGCAGCTTAAGGGAAGACAGGGGTCACCAAGAGACCCAGTACTTC.

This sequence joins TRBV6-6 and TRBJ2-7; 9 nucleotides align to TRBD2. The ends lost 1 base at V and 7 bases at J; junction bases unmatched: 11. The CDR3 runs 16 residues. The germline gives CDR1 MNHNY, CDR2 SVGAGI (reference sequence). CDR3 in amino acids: CASSYLREGGGVEQYF. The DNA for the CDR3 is TGTGCCAGCAGTTACTTGCGGGAGGGCGGTGGGGTTGAGCAGTACTTC.

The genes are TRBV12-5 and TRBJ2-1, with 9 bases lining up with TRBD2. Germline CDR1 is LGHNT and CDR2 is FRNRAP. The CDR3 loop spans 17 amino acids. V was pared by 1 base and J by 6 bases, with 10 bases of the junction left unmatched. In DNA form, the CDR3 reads TGTGCTAGTGGTTTGGCCCAGACTAGCGGTGGGGTCAATGAGCAGTTCTTC. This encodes CASGLAQTSGGVNEQFF.

CDR3 amino acids: CASSLVGRVRPLYEQYF. The CDR3 DNA sequence: TGTGCCAGCAGCTTAGTCGGGCGGGTCCGCCCCCTCTACGAGCAGTACTTC. The V and J genes are TRBV11-3 and TRBJ2-7, with D maybe TRBD2 (5 bases). Germline V gene sequence: CDR1 SGHNT, CDR2 YENEEA. The CDR3 extends over 17 amino acids. The germline V and J ends were trimmed by 1 base and 3 bases, with 19 bases remaining between them.

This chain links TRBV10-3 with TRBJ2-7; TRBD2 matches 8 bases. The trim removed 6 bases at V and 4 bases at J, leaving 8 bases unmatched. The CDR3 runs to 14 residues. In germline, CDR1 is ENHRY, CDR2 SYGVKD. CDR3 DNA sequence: TGTGCCATCAGCTCACGGACTAGCAGGTACGAGCAGTACTTC. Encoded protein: CAISSRTSRYEQYF.

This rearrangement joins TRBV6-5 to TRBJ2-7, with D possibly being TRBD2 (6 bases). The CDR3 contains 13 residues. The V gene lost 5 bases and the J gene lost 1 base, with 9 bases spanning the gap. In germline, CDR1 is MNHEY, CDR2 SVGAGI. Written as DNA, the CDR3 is TGTGCCAGCAGTAAGACTAGTTCCTACGAGCAGTACTTC. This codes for CASSKTSSYEQYF.

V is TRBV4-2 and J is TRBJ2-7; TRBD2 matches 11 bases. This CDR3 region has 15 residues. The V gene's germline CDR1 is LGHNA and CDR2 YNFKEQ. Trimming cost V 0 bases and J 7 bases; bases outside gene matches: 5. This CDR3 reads CASSQDATSGREQYF. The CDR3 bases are TGTGCCAGCAGCCAAGATGCCACTAGCGGGAGAGAGCAGTACTTC.

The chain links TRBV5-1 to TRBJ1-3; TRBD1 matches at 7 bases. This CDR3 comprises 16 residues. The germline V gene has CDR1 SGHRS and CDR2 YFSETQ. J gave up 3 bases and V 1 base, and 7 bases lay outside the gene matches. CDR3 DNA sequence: TGCGCCAGCAGCTTGAAGGGGGCTAGGCGTGGAAACACCATATATTTT. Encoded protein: CASSLKGARRGNTIYF.

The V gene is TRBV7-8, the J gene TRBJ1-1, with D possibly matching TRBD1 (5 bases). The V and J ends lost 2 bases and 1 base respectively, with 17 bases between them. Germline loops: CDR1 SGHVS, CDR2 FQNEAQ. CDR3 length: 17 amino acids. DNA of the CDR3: TGTGCCAGCAGCTTAATTGGGGGGAATCGGGGGAACACTGAAGCTTTCTTT. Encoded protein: CASSLIGGNRGNTEAFF.

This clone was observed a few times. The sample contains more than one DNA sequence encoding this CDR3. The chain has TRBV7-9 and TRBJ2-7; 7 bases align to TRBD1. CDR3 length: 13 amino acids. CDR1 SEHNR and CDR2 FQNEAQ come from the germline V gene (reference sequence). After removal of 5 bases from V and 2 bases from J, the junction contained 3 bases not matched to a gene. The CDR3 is CASSLGQPYEQYF. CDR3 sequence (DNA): TGTGCCAGCAGCCTGGGACAGCCCTACGAGCAGTACTTC.

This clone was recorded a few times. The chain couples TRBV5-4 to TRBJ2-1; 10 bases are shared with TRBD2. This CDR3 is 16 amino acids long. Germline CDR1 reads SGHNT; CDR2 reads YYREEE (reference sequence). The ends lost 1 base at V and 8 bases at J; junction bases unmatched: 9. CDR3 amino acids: CASSLFPAGGPYEQFF. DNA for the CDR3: TGTGCCAGCAGCTTGTTCCCAGCGGGAGGGCCGTATGAGCAGTTCTTC.

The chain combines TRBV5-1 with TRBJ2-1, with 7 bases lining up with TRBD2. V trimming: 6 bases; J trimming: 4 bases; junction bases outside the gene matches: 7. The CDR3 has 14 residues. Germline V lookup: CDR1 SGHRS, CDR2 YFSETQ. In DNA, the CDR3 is TGCGCCAGCACGGCGGGGGACCAATACAATGAGCAGTTCTTC. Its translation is CASTAGDQYNEQFF.

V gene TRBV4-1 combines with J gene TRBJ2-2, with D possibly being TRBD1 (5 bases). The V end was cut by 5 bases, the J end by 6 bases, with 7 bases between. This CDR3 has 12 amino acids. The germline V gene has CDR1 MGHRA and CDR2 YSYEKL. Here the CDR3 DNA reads TGCGCCAGCAGCATAGGGGCCGGGGAGCTGTTTTTT. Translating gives CASSIGAGELFF.

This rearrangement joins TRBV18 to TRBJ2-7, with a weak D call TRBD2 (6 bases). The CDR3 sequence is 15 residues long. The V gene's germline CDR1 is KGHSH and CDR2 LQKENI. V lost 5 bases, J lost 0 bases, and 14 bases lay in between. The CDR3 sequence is CASSFPGLSSYEQYF. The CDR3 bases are TGTGCCAGCTCATTCCCGGGACTCAGCTCCTACGAGCAGTACTTC. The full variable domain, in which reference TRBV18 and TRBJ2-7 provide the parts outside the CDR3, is NAGVMQNPRHLVRRRGQEARLRCSPMKGHSHVYWYRQLPEEGLKFMVYLQKENIIDESGMPKERFSAEFPKEGPSILRIQQVVRGDSAAYFCASSFPGLSSYEQYFGPGTRLTVT.

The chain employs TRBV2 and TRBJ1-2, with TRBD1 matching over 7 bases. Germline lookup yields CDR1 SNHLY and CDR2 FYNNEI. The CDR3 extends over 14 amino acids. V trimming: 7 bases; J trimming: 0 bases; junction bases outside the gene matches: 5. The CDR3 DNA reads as TGTGCCAGCAAAGGGACAGAAACTAACTATGGCTACACCTTC. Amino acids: CASKGTETNYGYTF.

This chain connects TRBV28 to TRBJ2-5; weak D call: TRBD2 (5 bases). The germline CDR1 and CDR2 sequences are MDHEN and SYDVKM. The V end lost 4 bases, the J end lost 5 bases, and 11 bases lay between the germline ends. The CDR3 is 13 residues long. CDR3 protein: CASSSSDSETQYF. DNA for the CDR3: TGTGCCAGCAGTTCATCGGACTCCGAGACCCAGTACTTC.

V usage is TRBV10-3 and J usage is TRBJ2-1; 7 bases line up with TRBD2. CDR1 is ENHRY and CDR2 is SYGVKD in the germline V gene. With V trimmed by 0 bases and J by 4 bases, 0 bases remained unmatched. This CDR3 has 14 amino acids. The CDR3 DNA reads TGTGCCATCAGTGAGTCGGGGGGGTACAATGAGCAGTTCTTC. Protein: CAISESGGYNEQFF.

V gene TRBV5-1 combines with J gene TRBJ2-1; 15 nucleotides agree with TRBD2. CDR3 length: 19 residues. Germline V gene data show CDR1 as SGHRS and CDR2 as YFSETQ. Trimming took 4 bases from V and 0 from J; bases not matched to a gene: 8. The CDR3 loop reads CASSPGTSGRMSSYNEQFF. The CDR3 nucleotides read TGCGCCAGCAGCCCGGGGACTAGCGGGAGGATGAGCTCCTACAATGAGCAGTTCTTC.

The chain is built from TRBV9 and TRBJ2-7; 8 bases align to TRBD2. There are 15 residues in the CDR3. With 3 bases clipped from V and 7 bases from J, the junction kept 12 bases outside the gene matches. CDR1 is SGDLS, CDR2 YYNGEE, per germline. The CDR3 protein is CASSARGAGGGEQYF. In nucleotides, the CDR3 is TGTGCCAGCAGCGCCCGCGGGGCGGGAGGTGGGGAGCAGTACTTC.

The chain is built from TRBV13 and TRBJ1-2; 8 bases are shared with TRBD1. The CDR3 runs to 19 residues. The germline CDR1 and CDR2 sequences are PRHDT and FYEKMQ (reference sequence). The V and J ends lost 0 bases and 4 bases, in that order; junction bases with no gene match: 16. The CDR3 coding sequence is TGTGCCAGCAGCTTAGGCCTGGAGACGGAAGGGACAGGTCTCTATGGCTACACCTTC. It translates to CASSLGLETEGTGLYGYTF.